Listed below are T cell receptor beta chains from one sample, sequenced in a study of blood T cell repertoires in COVID-19. Sequenced by immunoSEQ multiplex PCR; TCRdb stores in-frame clones only, minus some. The data hold 170,000 or so clones, with approximately 88% observed a single time. The sequenced sample consisted of peripheral blood. These receptors all come from a woman in her sixties or seventies with acute or convalescent COVID-19. The CDR3 runs from the conserved cysteine through the conserved F or W. The D gene is left open where the match is weak. Part of the rows lack a size; the others show once, few, many or a class for expanded clones.

size: -; V: TRBV14; J: TRBJ2-7; D: -; DNA: TGTGCCAGCAGCCAAGTCACGGGAACCTACGAGCAGTACTTC; CDR3: CASSQVTGTYEQYF
size: -; V: TRBV5-5; J: TRBJ2-5; D: -; DNA: TGTGCCAGCAGCATTGGAGGCGTCAGTCAAGAGACCCAGTACTTC; CDR3: CASSIGGVSQETQYF
size: -; V: TRBV7-2; J: TRBJ1-1; D: -; DNA: TGTGCCAGCAGCTTGGATGCCCCAACAGGGAACACTGAAGCTTTCTTT; CDR3: CASSLDAPTGNTEAFF
size: -; V: TRBV6-5; J: TRBJ2-5; D: TRBD1; DNA: TGTGCCAGCAGTCTACAGACAGGGTCTCAAGAGACCCAGTACTTC; CDR3: CASSLQTGSQETQYF
size: -; V: TRBV2; J: TRBJ1-3; D: -; DNA: TGTGCCAGTTCGACAGACTCTGGAAACACCATATATTTT; CDR3: CASSTDSGNTIYF
size: few; V: TRBV6-2/TRBV6-3; J: TRBJ1-6; D: TRBD1; DNA: TGTGCCAGCAGTGGGGACAGGACACCCCTCCACTTT; CDR3: CASSGDRTPLHF
size: -; V: TRBV5-6; J: TRBJ2-5; D: -; DNA: TGTGCCAGCAGCCCAGACAGGATGGCGGGCTTCCAAGAGACCCAGTACTTC; CDR3: CASSPDRMAGFQETQYF
size: -; V: TRBV28; J: TRBJ1-1; D: -; DNA: TGTGCCAGCAGTTTAATTGTTCGGGGGAACACTGAAGCTTTCTTT; CDR3: CASSLIVRGNTEAFF
size: -; V: TRBV9; J: TRBJ2-7; D: -; DNA: TGTGCCAGCAGCGAAGGAGGGCTTCGGAGCTCCTACGAGCAGTACTTC; CDR3: CASSEGGLRSSYEQYF
size: -; V: TRBV19; J: TRBJ2-3; D: -; DNA: TGTGCCAGTAACCGGGGGTCCACAGATACGCAGTATTTT; CDR3: CASNRGSTDTQYF
size: -; V: TRBV3-1/TRBV3-2; J: TRBJ1-6; D: TRBD1; DNA: TGTGCCAGCAGCCAAGGCTGGGACAGGGGTAATTCACCCCTCCACTTT; CDR3: CASSQGWDRGNSPLHF
size: -; V: TRBV19; J: TRBJ1-5; D: -; DNA: TGTGCCAGTAAACTCCAGGGTAATCAGCCCCAGCATTTT; CDR3: CASKLQGNQPQHF
size: -; V: TRBV5-4; J: TRBJ2-1; D: TRBD2; DNA: TGTGCCAGCAGCTTGGCCTCGAGGTGGTCTAGCGGGGGAACCAATGAGCAGTTCTTC; CDR3: CASSLASRWSSGGTNEQFF
size: once; V: TRBV28; J: TRBJ2-5; D: -; DNA: TGTGCCAGCAGTTTACCCCTTCAAGAGACCCAGTACTTC; CDR3: CASSLPLQETQYF
size: -; V: TRBV6-1; J: TRBJ2-6; D: -; DNA: TGTGCCAGCAGTGAGCAGGGGATTGGGGCCAACGTCCTGACTTTC; CDR3: CASSEQGIGANVLTF
size: -; V: TRBV6-1; J: TRBJ1-2; D: -; DNA: TGTGCCAGCAGTGAAAGATGGGTGGGCAGCTCTAACTATGGCTACACCTTC; CDR3: CASSERWVGSSNYGYTF
size: -; V: TRBV28; J: TRBJ1-5; D: -; DNA: TGTGCCAGCAGTTTAGGTACAGGGAGTATTGGGCCCCAGCATTTT; CDR3: CASSLGTGSIGPQHF
size: -; V: TRBV5-1; J: TRBJ1-6; D: -; DNA: TGCGCCAGCAGCTTGGCTGGCGGATTCTCCTATAATTCACCCCTCCACTTT; CDR3: CASSLAGGFSYNSPLHF
size: -; V: TRBV10-1; J: TRBJ2-7; D: -; DNA: TGCGCCAGAAACGGGACATTATGCGAGCAGTACTTC; CDR3: CARNGTLCEQYF
size: -; V: TRBV7-2; J: TRBJ2-5; D: -; DNA: TGTGCCAGCAGCTTAGAAGACTTGGGGGGTAAGACCCAGTACTTC; CDR3: CASSLEDLGGKTQYF
size: -; V: TRBV28; J: TRBJ2-5; D: -; DNA: TGTGCCAGCAGTAGTGGGGGGGCTAGCGCGGAGACCCAGTACTTC; CDR3: CASSSGGASAETQYF
size: -; V: TRBV25-1; J: TRBJ1-3; D: TRBD1; DNA: TGTGCCAGCAGTCCTATGGACAGGACTGGAAACACCATATATTTT; CDR3: CASSPMDRTGNTIYF
size: -; V: TRBV27; J: TRBJ1-6; D: TRBD1; DNA: TGTGCCAGCAGTTTCTACGGACAGGGAAATAATTCACCCCTCCACTTT; CDR3: CASSFYGQGNNSPLHF
size: -; V: TRBV12-5; J: TRBJ2-5; D: TRBD2; DNA: TGTGCTAGTGGTTTGGGGACTAGCGGGGGGGAGACCCAGTACTTC; CDR3: CASGLGTSGGETQYF
size: -; V: TRBV10-2; J: TRBJ2-1; D: TRBD2; DNA: TGCGCCAGCAGTGAGAACCCTAGTAGCGGGGGGGCCAATGAGCAGTTCTTC; CDR3: CASSENPSSGGANEQFF
size: -; V: TRBV3-1/TRBV3-2; J: TRBJ1-5; D: TRBD1; DNA: TGTGCCAGCAGCCTCGGGGACAGTAGCAATCAGCCCCAGCATTTT; CDR3: CASSLGDSSNQPQHF
size: -; V: TRBV19; J: TRBJ1-6; D: TRBD1; DNA: TGTGCCAGTAGTACGACAGGGGTGGTTTCACCCCTCCACTTT; CDR3: CASSTTGVVSPLHF
size: -; V: TRBV19; J: TRBJ1-2; D: -; DNA: TGTGCCAGTAGTATCCGTCCCGCAGTATTTAATGTGTATGGCTACACCTTC; CDR3: CASSIRPAVFNVYGYTF
size: -; V: TRBV12-5; J: TRBJ2-2; D: -; DNA: TGTGCTAGTGGTTTGGTAAGGGGGGGAGAGCGAAACACCGGGGAGCTGTTTTTT; CDR3: CASGLVRGGERNTGELFF
size: -; V: TRBV27; J: TRBJ2-3; D: -; DNA: TGTGCCAGCAGTTCCGGGACACGTAGCACAGATACGCAGTATTTT; CDR3: CASSSGTRSTDTQYF
size: few; V: TRBV7-9; J: TRBJ2-2; D: TRBD2; DNA: TGTGCCAGCAGCCCTAGACTAGCGGGGGGTACGAACACCGGGGAGCTGTTTTTT; CDR3: CASSPRLAGGTNTGELFF
size: -; V: TRBV7-9; J: TRBJ2-1; D: -; DNA: TGTGCCAGCAGCTCCTCAGGGTGGGACAATGAGCAGTTCTTC; CDR3: CASSSSGWDNEQFF
size: -; V: TRBV6-5; J: TRBJ2-7; D: -; DNA: TGTGCCAGCAGATACGCGGCGGGGGCTACCTACGAGCAGTACTTC; CDR3: CASRYAAGATYEQYF
size: -; V: TRBV7-2; J: TRBJ1-5; D: -; DNA: TGTGCCAGCAGCCCAACGGGAGGTCAGCCCCAGCATTTT; CDR3: CASSPTGGQPQHF
size: -; V: TRBV4-1; J: TRBJ2-4; D: -; DNA: TGCGCCAGCAGCCAAGGGGCAGCCGCCAAAAACATTCAGTACTTC; CDR3: CASSQGAAAKNIQYF
size: -; V: TRBV7-2; J: TRBJ1-6; D: -; DNA: TGTGCCAGCAGCTTAGGTGTCTCTAGAGGATATAATTCACCCCTCCACTTT; CDR3: CASSLGVSRGYNSPLHF
size: -; V: TRBV7-2; J: TRBJ1-1; D: TRBD1; DNA: TGTGCCAGCAGCCTCCTCCCCGGGACAGGGGCCACTGAAGCTTTCTTT; CDR3: CASSLLPGTGATEAFF
size: -; V: TRBV11-2; J: TRBJ1-5; D: -; DNA: TGTGCCAGCAGCTTAGATGACTATAGCAATCAGCCCCAGCATTTT; CDR3: CASSLDDYSNQPQHF
size: -; V: TRBV2; J: TRBJ1-6; D: -; DNA: TGTGCCAGCAGTCTGACAACATCCTCCTATAATTCACCCCTCCACTTT; CDR3: CASSLTTSSYNSPLHF
size: -; V: TRBV6-5; J: TRBJ2-4; D: TRBD1; DNA: TGTGCCAGCAGGCAGGGGGCGACAGCCAAAAACATTCAGTACTTC; CDR3: CASRQGATAKNIQYF
size: -; V: TRBV7-2; J: TRBJ2-7; D: TRBD2; DNA: TGTGCCAGCTTGAGCCGGTCTCCGGGACTAGATCCCTACGAGCAGTACTTC; CDR3: CASLSRSPGLDPYEQYF
size: -; V: TRBV28; J: TRBJ1-2; D: -; DNA: TGTGCCAGCAGTTTAGATGTCATCGAGGGAGGCTACACCTTC; CDR3: CASSLDVIEGGYTF
size: -; V: TRBV6-6; J: TRBJ2-3; D: -; DNA: TGTGCCAGCACCCGGGGGGCGAGGGATACGCAGTATTTT; CDR3: CASTRGARDTQYF